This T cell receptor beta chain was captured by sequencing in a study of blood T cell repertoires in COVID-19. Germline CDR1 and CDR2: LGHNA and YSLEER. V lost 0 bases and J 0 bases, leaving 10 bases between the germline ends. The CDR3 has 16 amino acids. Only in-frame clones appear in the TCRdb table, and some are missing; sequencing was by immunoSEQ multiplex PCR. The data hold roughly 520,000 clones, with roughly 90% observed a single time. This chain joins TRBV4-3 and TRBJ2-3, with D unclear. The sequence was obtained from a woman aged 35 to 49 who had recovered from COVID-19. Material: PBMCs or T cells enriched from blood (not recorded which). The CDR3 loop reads CASSQEIGSSTDTQYF. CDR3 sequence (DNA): TGCGCCAGCAGCCAAGAAATTGGCTCTAGCACAGATACGCAGTATTTT.